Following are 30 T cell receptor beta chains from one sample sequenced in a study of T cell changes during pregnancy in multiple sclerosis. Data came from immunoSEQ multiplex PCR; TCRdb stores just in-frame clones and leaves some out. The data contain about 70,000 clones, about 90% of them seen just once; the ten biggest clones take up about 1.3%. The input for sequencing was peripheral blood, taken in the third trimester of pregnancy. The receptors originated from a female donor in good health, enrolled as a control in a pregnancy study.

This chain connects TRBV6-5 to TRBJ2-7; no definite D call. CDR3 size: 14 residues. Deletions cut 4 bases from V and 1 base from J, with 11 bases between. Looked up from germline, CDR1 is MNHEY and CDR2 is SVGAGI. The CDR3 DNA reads TGTGCCAGCAGTTTTCTGAGGTCTTCCTACGAGCAGTACTTC. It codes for CASSFLRSSYEQYF.

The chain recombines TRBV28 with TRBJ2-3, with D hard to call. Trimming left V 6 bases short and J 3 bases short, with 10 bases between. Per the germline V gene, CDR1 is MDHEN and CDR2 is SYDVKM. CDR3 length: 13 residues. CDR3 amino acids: CASSSDVTDTQYF. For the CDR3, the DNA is TGTGCCAGCAGCAGCGACGTGACAGATACGCAGTATTTT.

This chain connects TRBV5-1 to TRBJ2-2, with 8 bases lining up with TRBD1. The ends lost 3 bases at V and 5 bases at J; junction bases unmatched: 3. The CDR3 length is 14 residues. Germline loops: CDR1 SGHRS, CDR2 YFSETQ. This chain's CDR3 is CASSYGQGTGELFF. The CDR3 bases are TGCGCCAGCAGCTACGGACAGGGAACCGGGGAGCTGTTTTTT.

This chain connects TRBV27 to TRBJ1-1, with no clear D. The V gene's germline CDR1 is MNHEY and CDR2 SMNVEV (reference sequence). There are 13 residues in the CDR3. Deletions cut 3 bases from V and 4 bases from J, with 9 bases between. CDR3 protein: CASSFSLVTEAFF. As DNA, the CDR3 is TGTGCCAGCAGTTTTTCACTTGTCACTGAAGCTTTCTTT.

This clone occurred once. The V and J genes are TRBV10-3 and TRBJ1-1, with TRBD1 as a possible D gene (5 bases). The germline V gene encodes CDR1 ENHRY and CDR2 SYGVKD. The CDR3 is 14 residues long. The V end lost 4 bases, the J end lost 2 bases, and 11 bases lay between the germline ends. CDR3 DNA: TGTGCCATCAGTGGGAGACAGTCAAACACTGAAGCTTTCTTT. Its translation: CAISGRQSNTEAFF.

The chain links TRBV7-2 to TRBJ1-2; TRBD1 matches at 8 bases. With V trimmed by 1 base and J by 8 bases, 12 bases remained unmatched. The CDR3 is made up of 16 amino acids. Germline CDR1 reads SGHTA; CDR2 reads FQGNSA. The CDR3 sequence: CASSLVSSQGAGGYTF. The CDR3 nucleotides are TGTGCCAGCAGCTTAGTCAGTAGTCAGGGGGCCGGGGGCTACACCTTC.

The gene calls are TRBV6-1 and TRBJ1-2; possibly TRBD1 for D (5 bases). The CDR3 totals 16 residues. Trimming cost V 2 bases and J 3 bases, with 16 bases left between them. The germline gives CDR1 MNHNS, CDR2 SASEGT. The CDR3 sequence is CASSEYAAGRDYGYTF. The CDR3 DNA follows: TGTGCCAGCAGTGAATACGCGGCAGGGAGGGACTATGGCTACACCTTC.

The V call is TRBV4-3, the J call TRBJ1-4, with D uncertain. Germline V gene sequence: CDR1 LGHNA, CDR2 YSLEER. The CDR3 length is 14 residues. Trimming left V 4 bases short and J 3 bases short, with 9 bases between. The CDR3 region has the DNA TGCGCCAGCAGCCTAGTTTTGTCTAATGAAAAACTGTTTTTT. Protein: CASSLVLSNEKLFF.

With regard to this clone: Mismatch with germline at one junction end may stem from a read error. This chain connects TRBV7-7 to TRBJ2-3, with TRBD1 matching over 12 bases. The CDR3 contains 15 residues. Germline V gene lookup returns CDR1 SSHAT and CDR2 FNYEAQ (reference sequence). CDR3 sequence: CASSRGQGARDTQYF. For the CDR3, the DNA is TGTGCTAGCAGCCGGGGACAGGGGGCGCGGGATACGCAGTATTTT.

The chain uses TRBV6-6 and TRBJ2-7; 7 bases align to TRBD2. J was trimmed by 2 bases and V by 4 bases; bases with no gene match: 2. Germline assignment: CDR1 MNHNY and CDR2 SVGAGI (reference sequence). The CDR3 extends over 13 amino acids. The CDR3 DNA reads TGTGCCAGCAGTTGGGAGGGTACCTACGAGCAGTACTTC. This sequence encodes CASSWEGTYEQYF.

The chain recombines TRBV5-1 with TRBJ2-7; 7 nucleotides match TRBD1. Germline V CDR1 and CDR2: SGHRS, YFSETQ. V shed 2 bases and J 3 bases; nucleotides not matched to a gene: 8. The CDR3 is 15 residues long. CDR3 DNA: TGCGCCAGCAGCTTTATTCCCGGGACAGACTACGAGCAGTACTTC. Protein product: CASSFIPGTDYEQYF. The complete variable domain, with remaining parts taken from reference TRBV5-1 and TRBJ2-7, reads KAGVTQTPRYLIKTRGQQVTLSCSPISGHRSVSWYQQTPGQGLQFLFEYFSETQRNKGNFPGRFSGRQFSNSRSEMNVSTLELGDSALYLCASSFIPGTDYEQYFGPGTRLTVT.

The CDR3 loop is CASSLGNGGGETQYF. DNA of the CDR3: TGTGCCAGCAGCTTAGGGAATGGCGGGGGAGAGACCCAGTACTTC. V gene TRBV7-9 combines with J gene TRBJ2-5; 7 nucleotides align to TRBD2. The CDR3 extends over 15 amino acids. V shed 1 base and J 4 bases; nucleotides not matched to a gene: 6. Looked up from germline, CDR1 is SEHNR and CDR2 is FQNEAQ (reference sequence).

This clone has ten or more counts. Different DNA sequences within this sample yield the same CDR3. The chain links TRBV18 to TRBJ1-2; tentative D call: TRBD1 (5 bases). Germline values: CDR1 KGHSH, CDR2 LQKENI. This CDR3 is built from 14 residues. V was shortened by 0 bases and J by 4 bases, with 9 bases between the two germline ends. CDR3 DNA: TGTGCCAGCTCACCACCGACAGAATCCTATGGCTACACCTTC. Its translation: CASSPPTESYGYTF. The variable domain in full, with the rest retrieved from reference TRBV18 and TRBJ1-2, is NAGVMQNPRHLVRRRGQEARLRCSPMKGHSHVYWYRQLPEEGLKFMVYLQKENIIDESGMPKERFSAEFPKEGPSILRIQQVVRGDSAAYFCASSPPTESYGYTFGSGTRLTVV.

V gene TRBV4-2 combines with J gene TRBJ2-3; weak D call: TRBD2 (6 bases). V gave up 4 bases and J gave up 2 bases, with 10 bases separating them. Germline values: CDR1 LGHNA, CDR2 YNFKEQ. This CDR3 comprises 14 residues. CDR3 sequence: CASSRDSITDTQYF. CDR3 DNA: TGTGCCAGCAGCCGGGACTCCATCACAGATACGCAGTATTTT.

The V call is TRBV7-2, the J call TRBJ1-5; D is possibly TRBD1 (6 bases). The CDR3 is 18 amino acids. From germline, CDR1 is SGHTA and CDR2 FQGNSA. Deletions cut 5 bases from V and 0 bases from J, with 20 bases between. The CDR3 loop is CASSPRPGGPYSNQPQHF. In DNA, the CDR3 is TGTGCCAGCAGCCCCCGCCCGGGGGGGCCTTATAGCAATCAGCCCCAGCATTTT. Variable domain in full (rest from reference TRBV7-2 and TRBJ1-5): GAGVSQSPSNKVTEKGKDVELRCDPISGHTALYWYRQSLGQGLEFLIYFQGNSAPDKSGLPSDRFSAERTGGSVSTLTIQRTQQEDSAVYLCASSPRPGGPYSNQPQHFGDGTRLSIL.

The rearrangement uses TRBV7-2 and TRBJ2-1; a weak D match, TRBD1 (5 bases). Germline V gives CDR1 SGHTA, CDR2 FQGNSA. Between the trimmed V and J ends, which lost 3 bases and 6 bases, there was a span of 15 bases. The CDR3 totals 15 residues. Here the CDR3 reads CASSFQDLRANEQFF. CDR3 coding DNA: TGTGCCAGCAGCTTCCAGGACCTCAGGGCCAATGAGCAGTTCTTC. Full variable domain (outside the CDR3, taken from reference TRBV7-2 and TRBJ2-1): GAGVSQSPSNKVTEKGKDVELRCDPISGHTALYWYRQSLGQGLEFLIYFQGNSAPDKSGLPSDRFSAERTGGSVSTLTIQRTQQEDSAVYLCASSFQDLRANEQFFGPGTRLTVL.

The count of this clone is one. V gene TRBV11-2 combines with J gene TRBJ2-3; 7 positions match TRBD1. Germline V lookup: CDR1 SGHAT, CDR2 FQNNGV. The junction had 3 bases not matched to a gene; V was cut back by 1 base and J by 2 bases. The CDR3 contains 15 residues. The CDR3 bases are TGTGCCAGCAGCTTAGGAACAGGGGTCACAGATACGCAGTATTTT. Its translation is CASSLGTGVTDTQYF.

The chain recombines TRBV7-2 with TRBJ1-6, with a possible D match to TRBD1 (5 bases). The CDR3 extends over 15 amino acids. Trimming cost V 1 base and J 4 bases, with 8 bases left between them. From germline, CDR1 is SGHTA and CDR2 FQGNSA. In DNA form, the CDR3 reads TGTGCCAGCAGCTTAGTGCAGGGATATAATTCACCCCTCCACTTT. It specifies CASSLVQGYNSPLHF.

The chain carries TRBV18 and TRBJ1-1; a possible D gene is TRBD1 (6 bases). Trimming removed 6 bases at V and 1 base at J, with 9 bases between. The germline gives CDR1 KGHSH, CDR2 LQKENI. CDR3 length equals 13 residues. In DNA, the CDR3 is TGTGCCAGCTCTTTGGACAGGAACACTGAAGCTTTCTTT. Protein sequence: CASSLDRNTEAFF. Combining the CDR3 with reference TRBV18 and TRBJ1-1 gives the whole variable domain NAGVMQNPRHLVRRRGQEARLRCSPMKGHSHVYWYRQLPEEGLKFMVYLQKENIIDESGMPKERFSAEFPKEGPSILRIQQVVRGDSAAYFCASSLDRNTEAFFGQGTRLTVV.

The CDR3 DNA reads as TGTGCCAGCAGTCAAGCGGGGTCCTACAATGAGCAGTTCTTC. This encodes CASSQAGSYNEQFF. V usage is TRBV25-1 and J usage is TRBJ2-1, with 7 bases identical to TRBD2. This CDR3 spans 14 amino acids. V shed 5 bases and J 1 base; nucleotides not matched to a gene: 2. Germline CDR1 is MGHDK and CDR2 is SYGVNS.

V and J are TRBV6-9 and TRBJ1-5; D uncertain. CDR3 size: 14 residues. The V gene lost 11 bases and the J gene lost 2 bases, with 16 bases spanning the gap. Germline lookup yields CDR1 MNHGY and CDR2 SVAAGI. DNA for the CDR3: TGTGCCGTCCCTGCGGGGTCCGGCAATCAGCCCCAGCATTTT. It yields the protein CAVPAGSGNQPQHF.

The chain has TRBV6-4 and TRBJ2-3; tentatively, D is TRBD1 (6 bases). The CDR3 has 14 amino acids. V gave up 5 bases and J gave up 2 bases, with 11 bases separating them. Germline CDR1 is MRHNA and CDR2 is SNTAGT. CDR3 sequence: CASSPDSHTDTQYF. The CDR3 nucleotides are TGTGCCAGCAGTCCGGACAGCCACACAGATACGCAGTATTTT.

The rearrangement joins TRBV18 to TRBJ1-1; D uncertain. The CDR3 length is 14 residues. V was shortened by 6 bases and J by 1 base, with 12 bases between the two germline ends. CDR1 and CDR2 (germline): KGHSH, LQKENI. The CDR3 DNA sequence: TGTGCCAGCTCCAAAAGCGCGAGGAACACTGAAGCTTTCTTT. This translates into CASSKSARNTEAFF.

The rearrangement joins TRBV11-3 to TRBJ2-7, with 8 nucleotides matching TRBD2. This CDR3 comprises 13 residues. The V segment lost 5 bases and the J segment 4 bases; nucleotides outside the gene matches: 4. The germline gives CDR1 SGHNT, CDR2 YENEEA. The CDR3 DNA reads TGTGCCAGCAGCCGCGGGGGGACGTACGAGCAGTACTTC. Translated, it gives CASSRGGTYEQYF.

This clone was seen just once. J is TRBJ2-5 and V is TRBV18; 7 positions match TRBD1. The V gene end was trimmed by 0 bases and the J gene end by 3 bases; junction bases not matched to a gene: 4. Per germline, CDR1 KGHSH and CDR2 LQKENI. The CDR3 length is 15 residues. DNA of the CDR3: TGTGCCAGCTCACCACCAGGAGGACAGGAAGAGACCCAGTACTTC. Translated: CASSPPGGQEETQYF.

The CDR3 nucleotides are TGTGCCAGCAGCTTTAAAGCGGTCGAGCAGTTCTTC. The encoded protein is CASSFKAVEQFF. The chain recombines TRBV13 with TRBJ2-1, with a weak D call TRBD2 (5 bases). The CDR3 length is 12 residues. Trimming removed 3 bases from V and 10 bases from J, with 10 bases in between. In germline, CDR1 is PRHDT, CDR2 FYEKMQ (reference sequence).

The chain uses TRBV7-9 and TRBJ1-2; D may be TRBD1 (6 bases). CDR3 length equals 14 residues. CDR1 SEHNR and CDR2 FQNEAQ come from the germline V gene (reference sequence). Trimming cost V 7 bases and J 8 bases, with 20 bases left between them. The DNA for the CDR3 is TGTGCCAGCATCAAACTAGGGGGAGGGGTCGGCTACACCTTC. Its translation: CASIKLGGGVGYTF.

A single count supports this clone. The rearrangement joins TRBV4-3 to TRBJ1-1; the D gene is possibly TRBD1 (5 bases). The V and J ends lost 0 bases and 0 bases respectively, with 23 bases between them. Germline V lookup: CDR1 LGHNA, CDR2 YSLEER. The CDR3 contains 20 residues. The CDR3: CASSQDLIRSGRSLNTEAFF. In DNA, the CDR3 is TGCGCCAGCAGCCAAGACTTAATAAGATCAGGGCGAAGCCTGAACACTGAAGCTTTCTTT.

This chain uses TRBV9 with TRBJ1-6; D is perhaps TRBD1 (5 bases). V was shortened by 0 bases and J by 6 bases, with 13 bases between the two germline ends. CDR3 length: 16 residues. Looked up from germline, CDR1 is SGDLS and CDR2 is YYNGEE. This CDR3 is CASSVGPRVGNSPLHF. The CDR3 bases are TGTGCCAGCAGCGTAGGACCCAGGGTGGGTAATTCACCCCTCCACTTT. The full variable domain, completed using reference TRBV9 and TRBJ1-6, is DSGVTQTPKHLITATGQRVTLRCSPRSGDLSVYWYQQSLDQGLQFLIQYYNGEERAKGNILERFSAQQFPDLHSELNLSSLELGDSALYFCASSVGPRVGNSPLHFGNGTRLTVT.

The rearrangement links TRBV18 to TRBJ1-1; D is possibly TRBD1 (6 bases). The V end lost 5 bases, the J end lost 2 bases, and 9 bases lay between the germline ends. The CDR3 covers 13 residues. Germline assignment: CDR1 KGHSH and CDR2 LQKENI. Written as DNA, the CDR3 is TGTGCCAGCTCAAAGGACAGAAACACTGAAGCTTTCTTT. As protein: CASSKDRNTEAFF.